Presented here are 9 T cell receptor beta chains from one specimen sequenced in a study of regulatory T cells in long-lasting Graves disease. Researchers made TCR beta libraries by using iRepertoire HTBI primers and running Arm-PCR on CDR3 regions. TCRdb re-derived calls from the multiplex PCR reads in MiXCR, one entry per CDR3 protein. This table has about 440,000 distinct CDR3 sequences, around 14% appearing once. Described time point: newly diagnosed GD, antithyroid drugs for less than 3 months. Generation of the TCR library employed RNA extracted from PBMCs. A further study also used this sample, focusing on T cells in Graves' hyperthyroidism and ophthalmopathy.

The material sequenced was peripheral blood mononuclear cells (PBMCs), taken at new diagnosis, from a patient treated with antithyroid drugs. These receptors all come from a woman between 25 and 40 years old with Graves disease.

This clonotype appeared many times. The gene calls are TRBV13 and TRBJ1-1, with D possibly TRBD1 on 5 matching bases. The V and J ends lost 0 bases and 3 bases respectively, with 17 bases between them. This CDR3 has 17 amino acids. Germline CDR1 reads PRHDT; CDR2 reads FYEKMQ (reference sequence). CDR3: CASSLGRAASGDTEAFF. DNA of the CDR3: TGTGCCAGCAGCTTAGGCCGGGCGGCTTCGGGGGACACTGAAGCTTTCTTT.

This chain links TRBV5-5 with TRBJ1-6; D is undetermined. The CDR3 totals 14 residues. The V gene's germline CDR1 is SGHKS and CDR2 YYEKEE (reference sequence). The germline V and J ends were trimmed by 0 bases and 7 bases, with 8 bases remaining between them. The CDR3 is CASSLAPGNSPLHF. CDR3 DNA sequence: TGTGCCAGCAGCTTGGCCCCGGGGAATTCACCCCTCCACTTT.

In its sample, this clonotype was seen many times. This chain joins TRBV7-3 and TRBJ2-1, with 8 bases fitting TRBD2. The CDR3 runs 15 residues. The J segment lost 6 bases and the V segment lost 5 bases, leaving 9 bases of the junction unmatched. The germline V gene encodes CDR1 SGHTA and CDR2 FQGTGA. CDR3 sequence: CASSRRTSSINEQFF. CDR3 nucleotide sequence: TGTGCCAGCAGCCGGCGGACTAGCTCCATCAATGAGCAGTTCTTC.

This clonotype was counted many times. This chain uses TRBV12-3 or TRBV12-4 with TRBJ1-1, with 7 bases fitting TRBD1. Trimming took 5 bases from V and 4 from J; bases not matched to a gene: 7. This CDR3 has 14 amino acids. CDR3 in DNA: TGTGCCAGCAGTCCAACAGGGGAGTTCACTGAAGCTTTCTTT. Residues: CASSPTGEFTEAFF.

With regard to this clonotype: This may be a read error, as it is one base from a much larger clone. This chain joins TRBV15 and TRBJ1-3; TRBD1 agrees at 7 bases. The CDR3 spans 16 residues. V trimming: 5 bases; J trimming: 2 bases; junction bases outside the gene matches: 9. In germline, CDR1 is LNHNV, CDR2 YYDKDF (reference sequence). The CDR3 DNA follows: TGTGCCACCAGCGGAGGACAGGACGTAACTGGAAACACCATATATTTT. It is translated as CATSGGQDVTGNTIYF.

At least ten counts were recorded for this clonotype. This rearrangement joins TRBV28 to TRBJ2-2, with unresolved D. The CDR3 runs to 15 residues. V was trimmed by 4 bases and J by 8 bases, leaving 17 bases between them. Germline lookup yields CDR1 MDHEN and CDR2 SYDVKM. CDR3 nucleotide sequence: TGTGCCAGCAGTTGGGTCTCTCCCAAATCGGGGGAGCTGTTTTTT. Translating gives CASSWVSPKSGELFF.

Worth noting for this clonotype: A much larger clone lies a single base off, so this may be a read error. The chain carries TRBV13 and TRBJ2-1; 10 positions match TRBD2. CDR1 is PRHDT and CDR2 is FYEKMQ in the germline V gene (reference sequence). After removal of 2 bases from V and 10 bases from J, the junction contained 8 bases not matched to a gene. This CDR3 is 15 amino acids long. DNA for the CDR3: TGTGCCAGCAGCTTACGGCTAGCGGGAGACTACGAGCAGTTCTTC. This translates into CASSLRLAGDYEQFF.

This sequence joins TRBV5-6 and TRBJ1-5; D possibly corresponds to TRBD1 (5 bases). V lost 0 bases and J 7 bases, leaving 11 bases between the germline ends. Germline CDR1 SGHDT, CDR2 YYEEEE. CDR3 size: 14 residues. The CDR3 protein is CASSLGRGRQPQHF. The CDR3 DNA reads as TGTGCCAGCAGCTTGGGTAGGGGACGGCAGCCCCAGCATTTT.

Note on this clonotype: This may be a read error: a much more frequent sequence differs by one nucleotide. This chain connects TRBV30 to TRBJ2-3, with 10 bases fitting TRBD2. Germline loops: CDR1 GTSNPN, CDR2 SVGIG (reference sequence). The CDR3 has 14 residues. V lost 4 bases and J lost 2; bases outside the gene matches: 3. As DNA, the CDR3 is TGTGCCTGGACCACTAGCGGGGTCACAGATACGCAGTATTTT. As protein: CAWTTSGVTDTQYF.